The text below deals with one T cell receptor (beta chain). This CDR3 has 18 amino acids. J was trimmed by 4 bases and V by 1 base; bases with no gene match: 12. Germline CDR1 is SGHNT and CDR2 is YENEEA. Clones were read by immunoSEQ multiplex PCR, and TCRdb kept only the in-frame ones, dropping some. The data show 450,000 or so clones, 89% seen once. These data originate in a study of blood T cell repertoires in COVID-19. The TCR comes from a man aged 18-30 years with COVID-19, enrolled during active disease. Sequenced: peripheral blood. The chain carries TRBV11-3 and TRBJ2-3, with TRBD2 matching 9 bases. The CDR3 is CASSLGLRGGRDPDTQYF. For the CDR3, the DNA is TGTGCCAGCAGCTTAGGCTTGCGGGGGGGACGGGACCCAGATACGCAGTATTTT.